The sample holds one count of the clone carrying this TCR beta chain. Antigen unknown. Generated by immunoSEQ multiplex PCR, the TCRdb table keeps only in-frame clones and is missing some. This table holds around 50,000 clones, about four fifths found once. The sample belongs to a study of T cells in tumors after PD-1 blockade. Turning to the study itself: No patient had prior checkpoint blockade, systemic immunosuppression, or radiotherapy within 4 weeks. Mean per blood sample: roughly 100,000 templates (roughly 22,000-257,772), 36,536 unique clonotypes.

Germline V gene sequence: CDR1 LNHDA, CDR2 SQIVND (reference sequence). The CDR3 length is 14 residues. J was trimmed by 4 bases and V by 7 bases; bases with no gene match: 6. Study-wide findings and caveats: Around 37% of tumor TCR clonotypes were also found in blood.

Genomic DNA template from tumor biopsies or peripheral blood, about 616 ng to 6,500 ng input. The genes are TRBV19 and TRBJ2-7, with TRBD1 identical over 11 bases. The TCR comes from a human donor with basal cell carcinoma. Sequenced here: PBMCs, sampled before anti-PD-1 treatment. CDR3 sequence (DNA): TGTGCCAGTAAAACAGGACAGGGGGCTTACGAGCAGTACTTC. Residues: CASKTGQGAYEQYF.